A single T cell receptor (beta chain) is shown here with its context. This specimen belongs to a study of T cell responses to AZD1222 COVID-19 vaccine. Clones were sequenced by immunoSEQ multiplex PCR, and TCRdb holds only the in-frame ones, with some missing. The repertoire has some 120,000 clones, 90% of them found once; the top ten carry about 4.5%. CDR1 and CDR2 from the germline V gene are SGHAT and FQDESV (reference sequence). This CDR3 region has 13 residues. The ends were cut back, 5 bases at V and 7 bases at J, with 14 bases in the middle. The chain combines TRBV11-1 with TRBJ1-1; a weak D match, TRBD1 (5 bases). The sample consisted of peripheral blood, taken on day 0 of MenACWY control vaccination. The TCR sequence derives from an adult in good health. The chain's CDR3 is CASSQGTGFEAFF. The CDR3 nucleotides read TGTGCCAGCAGCCAAGGGACCGGTTTTGAAGCTTTCTTT.